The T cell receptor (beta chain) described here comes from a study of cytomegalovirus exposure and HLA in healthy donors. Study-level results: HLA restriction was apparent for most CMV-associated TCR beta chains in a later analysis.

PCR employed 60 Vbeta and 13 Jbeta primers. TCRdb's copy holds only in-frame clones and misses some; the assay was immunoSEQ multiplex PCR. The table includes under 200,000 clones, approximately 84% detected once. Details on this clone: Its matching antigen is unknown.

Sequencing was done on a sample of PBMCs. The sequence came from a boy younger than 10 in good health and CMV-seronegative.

Written as DNA, the CDR3 is TGCAGTGCTAGGGCCAACCATGGCTACACCTTC. This translates into CSARANHGYTF. J is TRBJ1-2 and V is TRBV20-1; D ambiguous. Germline assignment: CDR1 DFQATT and CDR2 SNEGSKA (reference sequence). V was trimmed by 3 bases and J by 6 bases, leaving 8 bases between them. There are 11 residues in the CDR3.